These 13 T cell receptor beta chains came from one sample sequenced in a study of shared clonotypes between healthy human individuals. Method: immunoSEQ multiplex PCR; TCRdb's copy keeps in-frame clones and lacks some. The table shows 500,000 to 650,000 clones, with roughly four fifths occurring only once. Material for sequencing was PBMCs. Receptors were obtained from a middle-aged woman in good health. Some clones in this sample may be carry-over from other donors' samples.

V and J are TRBV5-1 and TRBJ2-7; TRBD1 agrees at 9 bases. This CDR3 is built from 15 residues. Per germline, CDR1 SGHRS and CDR2 YFSETQ. Germline trimming cut 3 bases from V and 1 base from J; bases unmatched to any gene: 5. The chain's CDR3 is CASSWGQGVSYEQYF. The DNA of the CDR3 is TGCGCCAGCAGCTGGGGACAGGGAGTATCCTACGAGCAGTACTTC.

This clone occurred a few times. V usage is TRBV30 and J usage is TRBJ1-1; D gene unclear. Germline V gives CDR1 GTSNPN, CDR2 SVGIG (reference sequence). V gave up 3 bases and J gave up 2 bases, with 10 bases separating them. This CDR3 region has 13 residues. The CDR3 loop reads CAWSHFGNTEAFF. The CDR3 DNA reads TGTGCCTGGAGCCATTTCGGCAACACTGAAGCTTTCTTT. The entire variable domain, with the rest obtained from reference TRBV30 and TRBJ1-1, is as follows: SQTIHQWPATLVQPVGSPLSLECTVEGTSNPNLYWYRQAAGRGLQLLFYSVGIGQISSEVPQNLSASRPQDRQFILSSKKLLLSDSGFYLCAWSHFGNTEAFFGQGTRLTVV.

The chain joins TRBV27 to TRBJ2-3; D could derive from TRBD1 or TRBD2 (6 bases each). V lost 4 bases to trimming and J lost 1 base, with 12 bases between them. In germline, CDR1 is MNHEY, CDR2 SMNVEV (reference sequence). The CDR3 is 15 residues long. CDR3 sequence: CASSYGGHGTDTQYF. CDR3 DNA sequence: TGTGCCAGCAGTTACGGGGGACATGGCACAGATACGCAGTATTTT.

V gene TRBV6-5 combines with J gene TRBJ2-7; D might be TRBD1 (6 bases). This CDR3 region has 14 residues. Germline V gene lookup returns CDR1 MNHEY and CDR2 SVGAGI. Trimming cost V 6 bases and J 1 base, with 13 bases left between them. Here the CDR3 DNA reads TGTGCCAGCAGCCCAGACAGGCTGTCCTACGAGCAGTACTTC. Protein: CASSPDRLSYEQYF.

The chain is built from TRBV5-1 and TRBJ2-7, with 8 bases matching TRBD1. CDR3 length: 15 amino acids. CDR1 and CDR2 (germline): SGHRS, YFSETQ. V lost 2 bases, J lost 2 bases, and 6 bases stayed unmatched. The CDR3 region is CASSFLGQGTYEQYF. DNA of the CDR3: TGCGCCAGCAGCTTCCTAGGACAGGGAACCTACGAGCAGTACTTC.

As for this clone: An end of the junction does not agree with germline; a read error may underlie this. The chain combines TRBV19 with TRBJ1-2; D may be TRBD1 (6 bases). Per the germline V gene, CDR1 is LNHDA and CDR2 is SQIVND (reference sequence). This CDR3 has 14 residues. The CDR3 reads CASTNTGTNHGYTF. DNA for the CDR3: TGTGCCAGTACCAACACAGGGACTAACCATGGCTACACCTTC.

CDR3 in amino acids: CAWEGLAGADTQYF. The DNA of the CDR3 is TGTGCCTGGGAAGGACTAGCGGGCGCAGATACGCAGTATTTT. This chain uses TRBV30 with TRBJ2-3, with 11 positions matching TRBD2. The CDR3 runs 14 residues. The V and J ends lost 5 bases and 4 bases, in that order; junction bases with no gene match: 5. The germline gives CDR1 GTSNPN, CDR2 SVGIG (reference sequence).

This chain joins TRBV19 and TRBJ1-1, with 8 nucleotides matching TRBD1. V gave up 0 bases and J gave up 3 bases; unmatched junction bases: 6. CDR3 length: 16 residues. CDR1 is LNHDA, CDR2 SQIVND, per germline (reference sequence). This CDR3 reads CASSIDRTGWYTEAFF. In nucleotides, the CDR3 is TGTGCCAGTAGTATAGATAGGACAGGGTGGTACACTGAAGCTTTCTTT.

Note on this clone: The germline gene is not matched at one end of the junction; a read error may be the cause. The rearrangement uses TRBV28 and TRBJ1-2; D ambiguous. CDR1 MDHEN and CDR2 SYDVKM come from the germline V gene. The CDR3 has 13 amino acids. CDR3: CASRTGPAYGHTF. The DNA of the CDR3 is TGTGCCAGCAGGACCGGGCCAGCCTATGGCCACACCTTC.

The chain combines TRBV4-3 with TRBJ2-3; 11 positions match TRBD2. The germline CDR1 and CDR2 sequences are LGHNA and YSLEER. The CDR3 spans 16 residues. The junction had 7 bases not matched to a gene; V was cut back by 2 bases and J by 6 bases. CDR3 in amino acids: CASSQLAGGGADTQYF. CDR3 nucleotide sequence: TGCGCCAGCAGCCAACTAGCGGGAGGAGGAGCGGATACGCAGTATTTT.

This chain links TRBV7-2 with TRBJ2-3; D possibly corresponds to TRBD1 (5 bases). This CDR3 contains 16 residues. Germline V gene data show CDR1 as SGHTA and CDR2 as FQGNSA. Deletions cut 1 base from V and 8 bases from J, with 19 bases between. CDR3 sequence reads: CASSLGVTGELGTQYF. DNA of the CDR3: TGTGCCAGCAGCTTAGGGGTAACAGGAGAATTAGGTACGCAGTATTTT.

The CDR3 DNA sequence: TGTGCCTGGACGCGACAGGGTCTCCACGAGCAGTACTTC. This gives the protein CAWTRQGLHEQYF. The chain joins TRBV30 to TRBJ2-7; 7 nucleotides agree with TRBD1. Germline trimming cut 4 bases from V and 5 bases from J; bases unmatched to any gene: 8. The CDR3 contains 13 residues. Germline CDR1 and CDR2: GTSNPN and SVGIG (reference sequence).

V and J are TRBV28 and TRBJ2-7; no firm D call. The CDR3 sequence is 13 residues long. V was shortened by 5 bases and J by 3 bases, with 11 bases between the two germline ends. Germline assignment: CDR1 MDHEN and CDR2 SYDVKM. The CDR3 protein is CASSPQLDYEQYF. As DNA, the CDR3 is TGTGCCAGCAGTCCGCAGCTAGACTACGAGCAGTACTTC. Full variable domain (missing parts from reference TRBV28 and TRBJ2-7): DVKVTQSSRYLVKRTGEKVFLECVQDMDHENMFWYRQDPGLGLRLIYFSYDVKMKEKGDIPEGYSVSREKKERFSLILESASTNQTSMYLCASSPQLDYEQYFGPGTRLTVT.